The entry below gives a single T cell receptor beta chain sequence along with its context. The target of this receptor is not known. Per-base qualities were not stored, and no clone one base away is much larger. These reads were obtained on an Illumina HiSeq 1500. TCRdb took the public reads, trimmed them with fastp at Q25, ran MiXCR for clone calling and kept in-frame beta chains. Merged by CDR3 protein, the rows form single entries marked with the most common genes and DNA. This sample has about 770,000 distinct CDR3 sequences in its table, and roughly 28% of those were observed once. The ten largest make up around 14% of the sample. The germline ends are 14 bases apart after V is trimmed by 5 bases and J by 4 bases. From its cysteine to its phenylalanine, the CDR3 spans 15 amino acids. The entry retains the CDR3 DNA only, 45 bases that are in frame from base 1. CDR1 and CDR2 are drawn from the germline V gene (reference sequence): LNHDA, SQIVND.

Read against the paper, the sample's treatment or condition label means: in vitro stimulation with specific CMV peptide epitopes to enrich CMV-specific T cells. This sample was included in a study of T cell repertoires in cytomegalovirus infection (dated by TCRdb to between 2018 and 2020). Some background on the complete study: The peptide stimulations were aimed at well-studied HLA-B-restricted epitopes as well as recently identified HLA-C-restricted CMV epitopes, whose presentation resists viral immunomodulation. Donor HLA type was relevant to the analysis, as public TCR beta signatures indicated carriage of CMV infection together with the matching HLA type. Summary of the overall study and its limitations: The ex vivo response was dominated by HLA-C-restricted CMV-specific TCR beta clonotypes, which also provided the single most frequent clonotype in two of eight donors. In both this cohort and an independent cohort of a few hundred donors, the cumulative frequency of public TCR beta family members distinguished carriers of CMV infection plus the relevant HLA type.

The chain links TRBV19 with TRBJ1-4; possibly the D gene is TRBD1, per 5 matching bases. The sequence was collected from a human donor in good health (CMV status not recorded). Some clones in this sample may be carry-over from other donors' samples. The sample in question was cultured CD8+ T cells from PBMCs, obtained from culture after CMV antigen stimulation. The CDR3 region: CASSWVADSNEKLFF. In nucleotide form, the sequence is TGTGCCAGTAGTTGGGTAGCTGACAGTAATGAAAAACTGTTTTTT.